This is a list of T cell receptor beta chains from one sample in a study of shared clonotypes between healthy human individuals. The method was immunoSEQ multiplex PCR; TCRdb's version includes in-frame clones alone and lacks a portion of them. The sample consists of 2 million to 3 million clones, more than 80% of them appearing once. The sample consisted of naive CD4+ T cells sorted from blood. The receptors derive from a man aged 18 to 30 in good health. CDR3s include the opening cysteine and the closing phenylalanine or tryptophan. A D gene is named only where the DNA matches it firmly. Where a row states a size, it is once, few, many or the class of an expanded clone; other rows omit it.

cdr3_nt: TGTGCCAGTAGTCCGCCACCGGGCCGACCTAATGAAAAACTGTTTTTT; cdr3_aa: CASSPPPGRPNEKLFF; clone_size: .; j_call: TRBJ1-4; v_call: TRBV19; d_call: .; cdr3_length: 16
cdr3_nt: TGTGCCAGCAGCATGGAGGTTTCTGGCTACACCTTC; cdr3_aa: CASSMEVSGYTF; clone_size: .; j_call: TRBJ1-2; v_call: TRBV13; d_call: .; cdr3_length: 12
cdr3_nt: TGTGCCAGCTCCGCCCAGGGTGTAGGCTACACCTTC; cdr3_aa: CASSAQGVGYTF; clone_size: .; j_call: TRBJ1-2; v_call: TRBV18; d_call: .; cdr3_length: 12
cdr3_nt: TGTGCCAGCAGCCCCTCTGTCGGTGAAGCTTTCTTT; cdr3_aa: CASSPSVGEAFF; clone_size: .; j_call: TRBJ1-1; v_call: TRBV5-5; d_call: .; cdr3_length: 12
cdr3_nt: TGCGCCAGCAGCCGCGGGGGGTCCTACGAGCAGTACTTC; cdr3_aa: CASSRGGSYEQYF; clone_size: .; j_call: TRBJ2-7; v_call: TRBV5-1; d_call: TRBD2; cdr3_length: 13
cdr3_nt: TGCGCCAGCAGCTTGGCGACTAGCGGGACGGATGAGCAGTTCTTC; cdr3_aa: CASSLATSGTDEQFF; clone_size: once; j_call: TRBJ2-1; v_call: TRBV5-1; d_call: TRBD2; cdr3_length: 15
cdr3_nt: TGTGCCACCGCCAGCGGGAGGGATGAGCAGTTCTTC; cdr3_aa: CATASGRDEQFF; clone_size: .; j_call: TRBJ2-1; v_call: TRBV10-3; d_call: TRBD2; cdr3_length: 12
cdr3_nt: TGTGCCAGCAGTTACTCTGACGGGAGAGAGACCCAGTACTTC; cdr3_aa: CASSYSDGRETQYF; clone_size: once; j_call: TRBJ2-5; v_call: TRBV6-5; d_call: .; cdr3_length: 14
cdr3_nt: TGTGCCTGGAGTGTGCAGGCTCAAGAGACCCAGTACTTC; cdr3_aa: CAWSVQAQETQYF; clone_size: .; j_call: TRBJ2-5; v_call: TRBV30; d_call: .; cdr3_length: 13
cdr3_nt: TGCGCCAGCAGCTCCGGACAGGGTAAAACAGATACGCAGTATTTT; cdr3_aa: CASSSGQGKTDTQYF; clone_size: .; j_call: TRBJ2-3; v_call: TRBV5-1; d_call: TRBD1; cdr3_length: 15
cdr3_nt: TGTGCCAGCAGTTCCCCCGGGACAGGAAACGTCCTGACTTTC; cdr3_aa: CASSSPGTGNVLTF; clone_size: .; j_call: TRBJ2-6; v_call: TRBV27; d_call: TRBD1; cdr3_length: 14
cdr3_nt: TGTGCCAGCAGTGAGGATGCAGGAGTGAACACTGAAGCTTTCTTT; cdr3_aa: CASSEDAGVNTEAFF; clone_size: .; j_call: TRBJ1-1; v_call: TRBV6-1; d_call: .; cdr3_length: 15
cdr3_nt: TGTGCCAGCAGCCGGGAGACGTACCAAGAGACCCAGTACTTC; cdr3_aa: CASSRETYQETQYF; clone_size: .; j_call: TRBJ2-5; v_call: TRBV7-2; d_call: .; cdr3_length: 14
cdr3_nt: TGTGCCAGCAGCTTATGGGAGCCCGCCTACGAGCAGTACTTC; cdr3_aa: CASSLWEPAYEQYF; clone_size: .; j_call: TRBJ2-7; v_call: TRBV7-2; d_call: .; cdr3_length: 14
cdr3_nt: TGTGCCAGCAGCTTAGCCCCACAGGGCGTCTACGAGCAGTACTTC; cdr3_aa: CASSLAPQGVYEQYF; clone_size: few; j_call: TRBJ2-7; v_call: TRBV11-2; d_call: .; cdr3_length: 15
cdr3_nt: TGTGCCAGCAGTTCAATCCGGGACAGAGGGAACACTGAAGCTTTCTTT; cdr3_aa: CASSSIRDRGNTEAFF; clone_size: .; j_call: TRBJ1-1; v_call: TRBV28; d_call: TRBD1; cdr3_length: 16